This TCR beta chain is drawn from a study of beta chain features in type 1 diabetes. This CDR3 spans 15 amino acids. Trimming left V 3 bases short and J 2 bases short, with 13 bases between. In germline, CDR1 is SEHNR, CDR2 FQNEAQ (reference sequence). This clone turned up a few times. Reverse transcribing all isolated RNA meant expressed TCRB transcripts were sequenced. Clones were read by immunoSEQ multiplex PCR, and TCRdb kept only the in-frame ones, dropping some. The top ten hold 0.07% to 0.095% of the sample, which has hundreds of thousands of clones, around 15% seen once. Sequencing used naive CD4+ T cells from blood. The chain couples TRBV7-9 to TRBJ1-2, with D perhaps matching TRBD1 (6 bases). This TCR was recovered from a man younger than 35 in good health. The CDR3 bases are TGTGCCAGCAGCTTTATCTACAGGGCGAACTATGGCTACACCTTC. Amino acids: CASSFIYRANYGYTF. Full variable domain (missing parts from reference TRBV7-9 and TRBJ1-2): DTGVSQNPRHKITKRGQNVTFRCDPISEHNRLYWYRQTLGQGPEFLTYFQNEAQLEKSRLLSDRFSAERPKGSFSTLEIQRTEQGDSAMYLCASSFIYRANYGYTFGSGTRLTVV.